These T cell receptor beta chains were read from a single sample in a study of blood T cell repertoires in COVID-19. Data came from immunoSEQ multiplex PCR; TCRdb stores just in-frame clones and leaves some out. The sample shows about 160,000 clones, around 87% of them seen only once. The sequencing input was peripheral blood. Source of these receptors: a woman in her sixties with active or convalescent COVID-19. The CDR3 runs from the conserved cysteine through the conserved F or W. The D gene is left open where the match is weak. Clone size is not always given. Where it is, it says once, few, many or a class for expanded clones.

TRBV19	TRBJ1-5	NA	NA	CASDGGAINQPQHF	TGTGCCAGCGATGGAGGGGCTATCAATCAGCCCCAGCATTTT
TRBV9	TRBJ2-7	NA	TRBD1	CASSVGLSTGGISYEQYF	TGTGCCAGCAGCGTTGGCCTCAGTACAGGGGGCATCTCCTACGAGCAGTACTTC
TRBV4-1	TRBJ2-5	NA	NA	CASSQGAGGETQYF	TGCGCCAGCAGCCAAGGGGCCGGAGGAGAGACCCAGTACTTC
TRBV6-5	TRBJ1-1	NA	NA	CASSYDAGETEAFF	TGTGCCAGCAGTTACGACGCCGGGGAGACGGAAGCTTTCTTT
TRBV7-9	TRBJ1-1	NA	TRBD1	CASRLQGMTEAFF	TGTGCCAGCAGATTACAGGGGATGACTGAAGCTTTCTTT
TRBV5-1	TRBJ1-6	NA	NA	CASRGGTNSPLHF	TGCGCCAGCAGAGGAGGGACTAATTCACCCCTCCACTTT
TRBV18	TRBJ2-2	NA	TRBD1	CASSLGTGNTGELFF	TGTGCCAGCTCCCTCGGGACAGGGAACACCGGGGAGCTGTTTTTT
TRBV6-4	TRBJ2-5	once	NA	CASSEGRGGVAETQYF	TGTGCCAGCAGTGAAGGCCGGGGCGGGGTAGCAGAGACCCAGTACTTC
TRBV4-1	TRBJ2-5	NA	NA	CASSQVVLAQETQYF	TGCGCCAGCAGCCAAGTTGTCCTAGCTCAAGAGACCCAGTACTTC
TRBV6-2/TRBV6-3	TRBJ1-1	NA	NA	CASSLPSSREAFF	TGTGCCAGCAGCTTACCATCCTCACGGGAAGCTTTCTTT
TRBV4-3	TRBJ1-4	few	NA	CASSQQGKGEKLFF	TGCGCCAGCAGCCAACAGGGGAAGGGGGAAAAACTGTTTTTT
TRBV14	TRBJ1-3	many	NA	CASSALPSGNTIYF	TGTGCCAGCAGCGCACTCCCCTCTGGAAACACCATATATTTT
TRBV11-2	TRBJ2-3	NA	NA	CASSLDAAGAGTDTQYF	TGTGCCAGCAGCTTAGACGCGGCGGGGGCCGGCACAGATACGCAGTATTTT
TRBV5-1	TRBJ1-1	NA	NA	CASSLDPAGQGEAFF	TGCGCCAGCAGCTTGGACCCGGCGGGGCAGGGTGAAGCTTTCTTT
TRBV19	TRBJ1-1	NA	NA	CASSREPAQSTEAFF	TGTGCCAGTAGTAGGGAGCCGGCTCAGAGCACTGAAGCTTTCTTT
TRBV11-1	TRBJ2-7	NA	TRBD1	CASSLAQGQGGEQYF	TGTGCCAGCAGCTTAGCCCAGGGACAGGGTGGCGAGCAGTACTTC
TRBV19	TRBJ2-7	NA	TRBD1	CASSPRQGSYEQYF	TGTGCCAGTAGTCCACGACAGGGTTCCTACGAGCAGTACTTC
TRBV12-5	TRBJ2-1	NA	NA	CASGLVVGASYNEQFF	TGTGCTAGTGGTTTGGTCGTGGGGGCCTCCTACAATGAGCAGTTCTTC
TRBV7-9	TRBJ1-2	few	TRBD1	CASSLPPGQANGYTF	TGTGCCAGCAGCTTACCTCCGGGACAGGCAAATGGCTACACCTTC
TRBV6-5	TRBJ2-3	NA	TRBD1	CASSSRQGRTDTQYF	TGTGCCAGCAGTTCCCGACAGGGTCGAACAGATACGCAGTATTTT